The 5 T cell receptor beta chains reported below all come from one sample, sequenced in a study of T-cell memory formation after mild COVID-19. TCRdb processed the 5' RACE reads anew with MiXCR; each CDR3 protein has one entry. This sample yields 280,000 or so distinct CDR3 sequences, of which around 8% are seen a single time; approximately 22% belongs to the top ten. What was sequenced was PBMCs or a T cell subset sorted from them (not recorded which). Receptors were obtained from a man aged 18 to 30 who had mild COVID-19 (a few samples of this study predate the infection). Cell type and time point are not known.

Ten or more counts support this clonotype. The chain's CDR3 is CASSPSVRGSYEQYF. The CDR3 coding sequence is TGTGCCAGCTCACCCTCTGTGAGGGGCTCCTACGAGCAGTACTTC. This chain links TRBV18 with TRBJ2-7; D is tentatively TRBD1 or TRBD2 (5 bases each). The V end lost 3 bases, the J end lost 0 bases, and 12 bases lay between the germline ends. The CDR3 sequence is 15 residues long. The germline CDR1 and CDR2 sequences are KGHSH and LQKENI.

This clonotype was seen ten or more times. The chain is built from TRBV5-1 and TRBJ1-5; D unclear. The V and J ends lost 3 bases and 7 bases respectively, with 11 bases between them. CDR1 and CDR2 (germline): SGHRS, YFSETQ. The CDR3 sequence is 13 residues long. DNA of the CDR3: TGCGCCAGCAGCTCCGGTGATGGGCAGCCCCAGCATTTT. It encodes CASSSGDGQPQHF.

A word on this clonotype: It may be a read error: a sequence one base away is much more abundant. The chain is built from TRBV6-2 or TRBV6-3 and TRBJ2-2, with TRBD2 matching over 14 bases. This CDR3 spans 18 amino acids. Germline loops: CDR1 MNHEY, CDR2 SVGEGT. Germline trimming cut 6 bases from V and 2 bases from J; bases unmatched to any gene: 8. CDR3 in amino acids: CASRSLTSGGENTGELFF. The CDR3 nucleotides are TGTGCCAGCAGGTCCTTGACTAGCGGGGGGGAAAACACCGGGGAGCTGTTTTTT.

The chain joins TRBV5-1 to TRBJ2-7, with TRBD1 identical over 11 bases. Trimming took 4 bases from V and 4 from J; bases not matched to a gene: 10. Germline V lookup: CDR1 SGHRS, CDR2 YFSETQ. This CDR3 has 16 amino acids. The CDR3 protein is CASSPAGTGGAYEQYF. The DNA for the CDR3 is TGCGCCAGCAGCCCGGCCGGGACAGGGGGTGCGTACGAGCAGTACTTC.

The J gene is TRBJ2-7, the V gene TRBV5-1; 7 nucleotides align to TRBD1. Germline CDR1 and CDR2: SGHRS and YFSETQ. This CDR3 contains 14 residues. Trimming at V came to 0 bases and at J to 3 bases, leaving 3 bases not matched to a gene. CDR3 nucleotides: TGCGCCAGCAGCTTGGAGGGACAGATCTACGAGCAGTACTTC. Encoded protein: CASSLEGQIYEQYF. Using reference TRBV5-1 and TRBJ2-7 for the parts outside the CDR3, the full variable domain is KAGVTQTPRYLIKTRGQQVTLSCSPISGHRSVSWYQQTPGQGLQFLFEYFSETQRNKGNFPGRFSGRQFSNSRSEMNVSTLELGDSALYLCASSLEGQIYEQYFGPGTRLTVT.